The rows below give T cell receptor beta chains drawn from one sample of a study of T cells in Graves' hyperthyroidism and ophthalmopathy. TCRdb redid the calling of the multiplex PCR reads with MiXCR, one entry per CDR3 protein. Of a few hundred thousand distinct CDR3 sequences in the sample, around 20% were seen once. The sample comprised blood. The receptors were gathered from a man younger than 35 with Graves' hyperthyroidism. Both conserved end residues are part of each CDR3. A D gene is named only where the DNA matches it firmly. Only part of the rows carry a size: once, few, many, or a class if the clone is expanded.

v_call	j_call	clone_size	d_call	cdr3_aa	cdr3_nt
TRBV28	TRBJ1-2	-	TRBD1	CASGLPGQDYGYTF	TGTGCCAGCGGGTTGCCGGGACAGGACTATGGCTACACCTTC
TRBV6-2/TRBV6-3	TRBJ2-7	few	-	CASRTTGLVTYEQYF	TGTGCCAGCAGAACGACAGGCCTTGTTACCTACGAGCAGTACTTC
TRBV5-1	TRBJ2-7	few	TRBD2	CASSGATSGGNEQYF	TGCGCCAGCAGCGGGGCGACTAGCGGGGGGAACGAGCAGTACTTC
TRBV20-1	TRBJ1-1	many	TRBD1	CSARKDRAPTAFF	TGCAGTGCTAGGAAGGACAGGGCCCCTACAGCTTTCTTT
TRBV9	TRBJ2-5	-	TRBD1	CASISGTGIQETQYF	TGTGCCAGCATCTCAGGGACAGGAATCCAAGAGACCCAGTACTTC
TRBV6-5	TRBJ1-1	many	-	CASSSPRGNTEAFF	TGTGCCAGCAGTTCCCCCCGGGGTAACACTGAAGCTTTCTTT
TRBV15	TRBJ1-6	few	-	CATSRGRGSPLHF	TGTGCCACCAGCAGAGGGAGGGGGTCACCCCTCCACTTT
TRBV29-1	TRBJ2-5	-	TRBD2	CSVAPSGTHETQYF	TGCAGCGTTGCACCTAGCGGGACCCACGAGACCCAGTACTTC
TRBV28	TRBJ1-1	many	-	CASSLFWVAEAFF	TGTGCCAGCAGTTTATTTTGGGTCGCTGAAGCTTTCTTT
TRBV6-2/TRBV6-3	TRBJ2-2	once	TRBD2	CASIERGLAGTGELFF	TGTGCCAGCATCGAAAGAGGACTAGCGGGTACCGGGGAGCTGTTTTTT
TRBV11-2	TRBJ2-5	many	TRBD2	CASQRGGGYQETQYF	TGTGCCAGCCAGAGGGGCGGGGGGTACCAAGAGACCCAGTACTTC
TRBV20-1	TRBJ1-5	many	-	CSARDWPGTARNQPQHF	TGCAGTGCTAGAGATTGGCCCGGGACCGCTAGGAATCAGCCCCAGCATTTT
TRBV24-1	TRBJ2-7	many	-	CAARKGGTYEQYF	TGTGCCGCGCGCAAGGGGGGGACCTACGAGCAGTACTTC
TRBV27	TRBJ1-2	many	-	CASRDPGIYGYTF	TGTGCCAGCAGGGACCCAGGGATTTATGGCTACACCTTC
TRBV19	TRBJ1-1	many	-	CASSATVLAEAFF	TGTGCCAGTAGTGCGACAGTGCTCGCTGAAGCTTTCTTT
TRBV6-5	TRBJ1-1	many	-	CASSYGPGENTEAFF	TGTGCCAGCAGTTACGGTCCAGGGGAGAACACTGAAGCTTTCTTT
TRBV6-1	TRBJ1-2	-	-	CASSEFGSSYGYTF	TGTGCCAGCAGTGAATTCGGGTCATCCTATGGCTACACCTTC
TRBV9	TRBJ1-1	many	-	CASSGTGFRAAEAFF	TGTGCCAGCAGCGGAACAGGGTTCCGGGCGGCTGAAGCTTTCTTT